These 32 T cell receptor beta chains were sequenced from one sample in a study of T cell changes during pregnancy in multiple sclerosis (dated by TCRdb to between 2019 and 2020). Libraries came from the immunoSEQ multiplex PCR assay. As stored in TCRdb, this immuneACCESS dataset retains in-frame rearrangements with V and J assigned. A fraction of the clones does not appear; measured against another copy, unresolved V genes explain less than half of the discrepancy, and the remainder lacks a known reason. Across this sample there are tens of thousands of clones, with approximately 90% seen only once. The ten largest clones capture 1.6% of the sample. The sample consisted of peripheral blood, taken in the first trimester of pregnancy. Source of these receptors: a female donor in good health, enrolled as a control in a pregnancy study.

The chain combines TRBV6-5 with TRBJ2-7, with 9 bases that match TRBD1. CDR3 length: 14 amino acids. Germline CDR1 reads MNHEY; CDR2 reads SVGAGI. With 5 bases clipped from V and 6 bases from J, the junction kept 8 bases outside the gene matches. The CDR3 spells CASSAGDRGSEQYF. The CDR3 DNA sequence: TGTGCCAGCAGTGCCGGTGACAGGGGGTCCGAGCAGTACTTC.

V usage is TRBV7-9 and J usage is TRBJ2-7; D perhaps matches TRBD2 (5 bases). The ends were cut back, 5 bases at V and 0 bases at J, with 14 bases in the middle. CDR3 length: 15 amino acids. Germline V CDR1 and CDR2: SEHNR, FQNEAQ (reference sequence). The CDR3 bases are TGTGCCAGCAGCGCCCGGATTGGAGGCTCCTACGAGCAGTACTTC. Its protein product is CASSARIGGSYEQYF.

CDR3 in DNA: TGTGCCAGCAGCTTGGGTGGGTCACAACAGGTTAACTATGGCTACACCTTC. Translating gives CASSLGGSQQVNYGYTF. This rearrangement joins TRBV5-4 to TRBJ1-2; maybe TRBD1 (5 bases). CDR1 is SGHNT, CDR2 YYREEE, per germline (reference sequence). Trimming stripped 0 bases from V and 1 base from J, with 16 bases between. This CDR3 region has 17 residues.

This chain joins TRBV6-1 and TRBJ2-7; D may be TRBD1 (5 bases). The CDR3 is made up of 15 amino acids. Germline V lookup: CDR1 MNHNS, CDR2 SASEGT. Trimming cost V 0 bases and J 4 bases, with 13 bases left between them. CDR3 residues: CASSEAGQRFYEQYF. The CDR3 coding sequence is TGTGCCAGCAGTGAAGCTGGACAAAGATTTTACGAGCAGTACTTC.

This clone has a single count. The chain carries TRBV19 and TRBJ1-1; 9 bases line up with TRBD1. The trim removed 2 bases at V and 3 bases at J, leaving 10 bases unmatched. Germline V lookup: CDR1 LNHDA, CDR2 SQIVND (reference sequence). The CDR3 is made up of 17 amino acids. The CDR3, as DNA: TGTGCCAGTAGTATAAAGGGACAGGGTATTTTTGACACTGAAGCTTTCTTT. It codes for CASSIKGQGIFDTEAFF.

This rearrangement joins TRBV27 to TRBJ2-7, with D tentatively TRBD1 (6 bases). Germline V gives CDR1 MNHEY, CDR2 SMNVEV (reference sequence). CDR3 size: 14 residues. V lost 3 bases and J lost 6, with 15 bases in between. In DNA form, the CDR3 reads TGTGCCAGCAGTTTTCAACAGGGTAGTGCCGAGCAGTACTTC. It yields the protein CASSFQQGSAEQYF.

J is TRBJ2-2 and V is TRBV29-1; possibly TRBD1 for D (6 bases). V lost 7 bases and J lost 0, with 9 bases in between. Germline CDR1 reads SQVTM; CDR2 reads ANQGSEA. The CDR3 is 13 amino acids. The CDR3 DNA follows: TGCAGCGGACAGGTTACGAACACCGGGGAGCTGTTTTTT. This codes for CSGQVTNTGELFF.

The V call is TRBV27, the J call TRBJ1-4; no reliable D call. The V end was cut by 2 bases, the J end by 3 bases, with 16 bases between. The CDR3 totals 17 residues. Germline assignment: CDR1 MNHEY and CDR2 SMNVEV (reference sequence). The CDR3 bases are TGTGCCAGCAGTTTACTTCAGCGGAATGGGGCTAATGAAAAACTGTTTTTT. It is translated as CASSLLQRNGANEKLFF.

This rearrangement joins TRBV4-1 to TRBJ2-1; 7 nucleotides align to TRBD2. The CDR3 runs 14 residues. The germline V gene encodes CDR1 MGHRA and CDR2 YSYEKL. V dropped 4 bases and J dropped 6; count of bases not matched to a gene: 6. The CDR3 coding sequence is TGCGCCAGCAGCCCGGCCCGCGGGGGCAATGAGCAGTTCTTC. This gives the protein CASSPARGGNEQFF.

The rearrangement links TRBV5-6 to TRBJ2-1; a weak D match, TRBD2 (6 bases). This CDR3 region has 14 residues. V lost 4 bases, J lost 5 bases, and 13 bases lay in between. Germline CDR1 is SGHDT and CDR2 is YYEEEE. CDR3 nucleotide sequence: TGTGCCAGCAGCCTCCGGAGGGGACACAATGAGCAGTTCTTC. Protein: CASSLRRGHNEQFF.

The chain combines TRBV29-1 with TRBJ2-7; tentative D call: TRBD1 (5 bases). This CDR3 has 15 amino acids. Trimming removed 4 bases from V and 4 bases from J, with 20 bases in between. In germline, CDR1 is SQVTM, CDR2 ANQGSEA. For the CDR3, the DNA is TGCAGCGTTGTATGGCAGGGTTTGTTCGGATACGAGCAGTACTTC. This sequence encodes CSVVWQGLFGYEQYF.

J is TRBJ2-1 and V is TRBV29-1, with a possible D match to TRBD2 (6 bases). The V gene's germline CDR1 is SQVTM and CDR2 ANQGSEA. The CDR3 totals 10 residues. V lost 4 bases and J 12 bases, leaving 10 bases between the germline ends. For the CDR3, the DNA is TGCAGCGTTGGACGGGAGACGCAGTTCTTC. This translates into CSVGRETQFF.

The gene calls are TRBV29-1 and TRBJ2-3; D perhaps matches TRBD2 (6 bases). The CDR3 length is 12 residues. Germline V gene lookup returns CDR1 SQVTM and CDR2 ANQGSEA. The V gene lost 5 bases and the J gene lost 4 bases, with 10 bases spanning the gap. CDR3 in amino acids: CSVMGGADTQYF. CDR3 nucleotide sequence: TGCAGCGTTATGGGAGGTGCAGATACGCAGTATTTT.

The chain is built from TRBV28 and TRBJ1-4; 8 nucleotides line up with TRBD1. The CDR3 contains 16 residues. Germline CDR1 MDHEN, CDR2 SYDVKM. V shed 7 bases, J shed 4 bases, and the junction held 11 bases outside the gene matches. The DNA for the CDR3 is TGTGCCAGCATCCAGGGGGCCCGCCGTAGTAATGAAAAACTGTTTTTT. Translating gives CASIQGARRSNEKLFF.

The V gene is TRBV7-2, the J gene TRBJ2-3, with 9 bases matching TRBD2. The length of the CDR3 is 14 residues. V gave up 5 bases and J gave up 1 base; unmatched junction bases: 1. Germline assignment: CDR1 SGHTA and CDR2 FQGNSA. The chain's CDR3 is CASSRTSGTDTQYF. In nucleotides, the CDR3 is TGTGCCAGCAGCCGGACTAGCGGCACAGATACGCAGTATTTT.

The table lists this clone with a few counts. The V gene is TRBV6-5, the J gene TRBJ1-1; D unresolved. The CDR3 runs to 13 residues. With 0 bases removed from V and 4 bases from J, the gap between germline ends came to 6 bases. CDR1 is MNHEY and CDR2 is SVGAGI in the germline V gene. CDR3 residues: CASSYSEITEAFF. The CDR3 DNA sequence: TGTGCCAGCAGTTACTCGGAGATCACTGAAGCTTTCTTT.

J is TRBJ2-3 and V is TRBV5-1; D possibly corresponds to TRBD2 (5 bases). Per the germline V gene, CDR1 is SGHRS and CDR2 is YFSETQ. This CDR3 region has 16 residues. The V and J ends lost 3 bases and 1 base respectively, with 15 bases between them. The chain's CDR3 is CASSSDGLRGTDTQYF. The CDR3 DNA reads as TGCGCCAGCAGCTCCGACGGACTCCGAGGCACAGATACGCAGTATTTT.

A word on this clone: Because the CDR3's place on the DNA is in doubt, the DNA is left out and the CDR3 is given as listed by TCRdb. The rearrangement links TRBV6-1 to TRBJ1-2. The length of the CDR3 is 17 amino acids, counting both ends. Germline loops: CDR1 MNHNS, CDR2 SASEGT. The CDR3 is CASSERLPLMATPSVYF.

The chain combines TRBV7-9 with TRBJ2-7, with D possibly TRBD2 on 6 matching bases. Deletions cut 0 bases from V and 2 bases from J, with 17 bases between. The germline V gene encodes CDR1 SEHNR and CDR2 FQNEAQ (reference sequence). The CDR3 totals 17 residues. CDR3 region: CASSLAVPGVTAYEQYF. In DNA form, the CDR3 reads TGTGCCAGCAGCTTAGCGGTTCCGGGGGTTACCGCCTACGAGCAGTACTTC.

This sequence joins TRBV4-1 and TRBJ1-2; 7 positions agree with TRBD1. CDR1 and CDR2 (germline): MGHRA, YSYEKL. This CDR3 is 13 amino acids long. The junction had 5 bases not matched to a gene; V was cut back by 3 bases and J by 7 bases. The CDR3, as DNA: TGCGCCAGCAGCCATACAGGGGATGGTGGCTACACCTTC. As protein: CASSHTGDGGYTF.

The CDR3 region is CASRTGGGEQYF. The DNA of the CDR3 is TGTGCCAGCAGGACAGGGGGCGGGGAGCAGTACTTC. The chain recombines TRBV2 with TRBJ2-7; 10 bases fit TRBD1. V dropped 6 bases and J dropped 7; count of bases not matched to a gene: 3. This CDR3 region has 12 residues. The V gene's germline CDR1 is SNHLY and CDR2 FYNNEI.

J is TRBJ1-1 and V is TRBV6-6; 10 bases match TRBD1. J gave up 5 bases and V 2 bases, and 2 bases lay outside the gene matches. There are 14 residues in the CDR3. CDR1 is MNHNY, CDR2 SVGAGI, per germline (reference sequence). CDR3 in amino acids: CASSYGDRGTEAFF. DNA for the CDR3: TGTGCCAGCAGTTACGGGGACAGGGGTACTGAAGCTTTCTTT.

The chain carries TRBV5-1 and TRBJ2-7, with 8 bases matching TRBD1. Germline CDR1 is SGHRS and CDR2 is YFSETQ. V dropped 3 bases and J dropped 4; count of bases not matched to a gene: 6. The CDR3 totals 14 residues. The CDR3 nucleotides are TGCGCCAGCAGCTGGGGGACAGGTAATTACGAGCAGTACTTC. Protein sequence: CASSWGTGNYEQYF.

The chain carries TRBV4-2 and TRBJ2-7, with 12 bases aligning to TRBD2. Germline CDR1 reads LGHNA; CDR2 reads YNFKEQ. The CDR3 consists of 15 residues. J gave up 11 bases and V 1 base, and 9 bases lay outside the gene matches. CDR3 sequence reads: CASSQGLAGGLTEYF. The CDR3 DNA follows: TGTGCCAGCAGCCAAGGCCTAGCGGGAGGGTTAACCGAGTACTTC.

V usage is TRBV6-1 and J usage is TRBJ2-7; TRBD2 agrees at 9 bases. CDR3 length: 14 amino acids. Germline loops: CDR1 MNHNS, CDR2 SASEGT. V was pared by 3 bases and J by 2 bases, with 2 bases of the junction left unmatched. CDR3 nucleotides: TGTGCCAGCAGTGACTTAGCGGGAGCCTACGAGCAGTACTTC. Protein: CASSDLAGAYEQYF.

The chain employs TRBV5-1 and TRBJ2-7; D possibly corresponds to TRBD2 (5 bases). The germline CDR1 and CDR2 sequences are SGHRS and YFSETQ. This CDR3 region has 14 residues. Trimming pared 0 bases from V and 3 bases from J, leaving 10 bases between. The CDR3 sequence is CASSLGQDFYEQYF. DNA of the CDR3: TGCGCCAGCAGCTTGGGGCAGGACTTCTACGAGCAGTACTTC.

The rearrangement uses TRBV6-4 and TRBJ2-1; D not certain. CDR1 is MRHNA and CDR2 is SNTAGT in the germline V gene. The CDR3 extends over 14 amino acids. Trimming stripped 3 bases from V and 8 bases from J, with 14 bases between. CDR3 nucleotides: TGTGCCAGCAGTGATCTACAGTTAGATGATGAGCAGTTCTTC. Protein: CASSDLQLDDEQFF.

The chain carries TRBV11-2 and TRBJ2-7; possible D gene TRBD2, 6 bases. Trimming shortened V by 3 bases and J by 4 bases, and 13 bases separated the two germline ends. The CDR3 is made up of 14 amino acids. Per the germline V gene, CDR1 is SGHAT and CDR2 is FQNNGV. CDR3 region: CASSLAGPRYEQYF. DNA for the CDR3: TGTGCCAGCAGCTTGGCGGGACCCCGGTACGAGCAGTACTTC.

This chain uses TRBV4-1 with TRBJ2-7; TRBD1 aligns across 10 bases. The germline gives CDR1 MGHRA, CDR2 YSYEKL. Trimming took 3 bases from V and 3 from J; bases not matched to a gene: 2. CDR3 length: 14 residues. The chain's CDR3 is CASSHRTGGYEQYF. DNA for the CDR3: TGCGCCAGCAGCCATAGGACAGGGGGCTACGAGCAGTACTTC.

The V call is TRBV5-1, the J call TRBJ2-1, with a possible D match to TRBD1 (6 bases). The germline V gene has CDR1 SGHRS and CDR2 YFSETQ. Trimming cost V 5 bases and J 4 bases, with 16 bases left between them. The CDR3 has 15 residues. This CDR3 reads CASRSTGPAYNEQFF. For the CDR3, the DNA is TGCGCCAGCAGATCGACAGGTCCAGCTTACAATGAGCAGTTCTTC. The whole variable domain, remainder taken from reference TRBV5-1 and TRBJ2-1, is KAGVTQTPRYLIKTRGQQVTLSCSPISGHRSVSWYQQTPGQGLQFLFEYFSETQRNKGNFPGRFSGRQFSNSRSEMNVSTLELGDSALYLCASRSTGPAYNEQFFGPGTRLTVL.

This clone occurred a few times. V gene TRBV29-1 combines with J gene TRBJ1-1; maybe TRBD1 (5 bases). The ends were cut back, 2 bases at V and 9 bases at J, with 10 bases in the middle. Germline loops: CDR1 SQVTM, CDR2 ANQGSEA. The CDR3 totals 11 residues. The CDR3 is CSVEWGGKAFF. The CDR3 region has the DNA TGCAGCGTTGAATGGGGCGGGAAAGCTTTCTTT.

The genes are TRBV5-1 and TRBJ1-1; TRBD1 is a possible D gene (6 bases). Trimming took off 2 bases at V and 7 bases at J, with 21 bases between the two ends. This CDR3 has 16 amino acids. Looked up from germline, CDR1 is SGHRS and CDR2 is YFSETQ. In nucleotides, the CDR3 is TGCGCCAGCAGCTTCGGTACAGGGAGGGGTCTTAGTGAAGCTTTCTTT. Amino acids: CASSFGTGRGLSEAFF.